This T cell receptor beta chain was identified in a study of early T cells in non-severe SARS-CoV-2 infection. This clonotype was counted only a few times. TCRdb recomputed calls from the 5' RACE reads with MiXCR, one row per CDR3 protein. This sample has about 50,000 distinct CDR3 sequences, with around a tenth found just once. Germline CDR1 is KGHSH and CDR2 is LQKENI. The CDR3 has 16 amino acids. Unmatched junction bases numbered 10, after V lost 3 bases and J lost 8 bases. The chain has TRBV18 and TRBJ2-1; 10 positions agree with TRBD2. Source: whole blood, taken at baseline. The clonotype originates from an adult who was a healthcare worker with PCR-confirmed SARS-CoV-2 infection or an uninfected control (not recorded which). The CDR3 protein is CASSPPGAGGPYEQFF. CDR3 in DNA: TGTGCCAGCTCACCGCCTGGAGCGGGAGGGCCCTATGAGCAGTTCTTC.